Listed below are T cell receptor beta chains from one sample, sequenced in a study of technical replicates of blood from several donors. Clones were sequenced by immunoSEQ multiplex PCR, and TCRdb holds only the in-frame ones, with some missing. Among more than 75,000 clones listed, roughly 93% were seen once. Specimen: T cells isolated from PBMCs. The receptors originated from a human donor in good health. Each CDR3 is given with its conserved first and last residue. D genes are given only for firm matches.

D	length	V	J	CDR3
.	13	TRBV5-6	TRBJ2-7	CASSRPAGNEQYF
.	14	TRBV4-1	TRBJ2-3	CASSKVPGADTQYF
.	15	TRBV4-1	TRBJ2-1	CASSHLGGGDNEQFF
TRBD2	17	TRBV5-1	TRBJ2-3	CASSSRLAGSITDTQYF
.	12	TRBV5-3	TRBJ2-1	CARSVSCNEQFF
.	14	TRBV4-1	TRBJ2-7	CASSQFHGSYEQYF
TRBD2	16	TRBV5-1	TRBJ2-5	CASSPGGANMKETQYF
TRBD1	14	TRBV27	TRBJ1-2	CASRRQGTGYGYTF
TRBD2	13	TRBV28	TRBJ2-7	CASRLAESYEQYF
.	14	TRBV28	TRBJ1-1	CASSPRGRNTEAFF
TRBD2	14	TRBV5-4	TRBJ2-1	CASSTGGGYNEQFF
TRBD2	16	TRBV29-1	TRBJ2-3	CSAIPGLAGGTDTQYF
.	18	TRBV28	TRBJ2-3	CASSPRDVWGRGTDTQYF
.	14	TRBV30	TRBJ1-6	CAWGYQGLNSPLHF
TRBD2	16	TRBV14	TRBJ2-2	CASSSLGGGTSGELFF
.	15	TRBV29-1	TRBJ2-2	CSVASTVANTGELFF
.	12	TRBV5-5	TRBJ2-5	CASGLNEETQYF
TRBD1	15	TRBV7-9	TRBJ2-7	CASSFVTGGSYEQYF
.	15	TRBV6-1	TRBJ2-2	CASSERPRYTGELFF
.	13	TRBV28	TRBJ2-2	CASSWTPTWELFF
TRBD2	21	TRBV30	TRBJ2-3	CAWSTGPLTSGSVTSTDTQYF
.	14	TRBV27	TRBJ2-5	CARPRDCCLETQYF
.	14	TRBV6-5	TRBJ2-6	CASNTGSGANVLTF
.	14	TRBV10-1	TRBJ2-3	CASSEGGYTDTQYF
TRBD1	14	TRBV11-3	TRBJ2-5	CASSFLGQGKTQYF
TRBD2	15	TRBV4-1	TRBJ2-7	CASSFRGDLSGEQYF
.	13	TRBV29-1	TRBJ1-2	CSVDWETHYGYTF
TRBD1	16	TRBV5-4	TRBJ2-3	CASSLAGQGSTDTQYF
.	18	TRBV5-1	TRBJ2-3	CASSSRGGVELRTDTQYF
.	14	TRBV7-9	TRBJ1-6	CASNQAGGNSPLHF
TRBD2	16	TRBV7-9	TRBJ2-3	CASSWPLAASTDTQYF
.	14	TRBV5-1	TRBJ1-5	CASSLERGNQPQHF
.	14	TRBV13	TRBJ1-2	CASSLGPGNYGYTF
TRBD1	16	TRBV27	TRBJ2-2	CASSLWQGARTGELFF
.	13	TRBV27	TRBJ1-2	CASREQGNYGYTF
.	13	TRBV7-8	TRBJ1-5	CASSLAGSQPQHF
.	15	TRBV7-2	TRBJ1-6	CASGVGGYLGSPLHF
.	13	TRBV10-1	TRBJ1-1	CASSEWGETEAFF
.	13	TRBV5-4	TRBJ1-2	CASSWGSNYGYTF
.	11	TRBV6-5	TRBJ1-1	CASSRNTEAFF
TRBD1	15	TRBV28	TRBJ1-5	CASRIRDSEYQPQHF
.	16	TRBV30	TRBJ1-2	CAWQKDSLTLLYGYTF
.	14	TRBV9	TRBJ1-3	CASSKDSSGNTIYF
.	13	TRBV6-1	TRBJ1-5	CASSDGGNQPQHF
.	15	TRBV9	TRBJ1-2	CASSASPFGGNGYTF
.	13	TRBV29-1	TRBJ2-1	CSVDTDTANEQFF
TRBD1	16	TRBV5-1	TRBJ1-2	CASSALPGQGDYGYTF
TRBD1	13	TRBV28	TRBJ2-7	CASRETGGNEQYF
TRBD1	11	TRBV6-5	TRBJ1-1	CATGVRTEAFF
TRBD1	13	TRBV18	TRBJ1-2	CASSPGTGYGYTF
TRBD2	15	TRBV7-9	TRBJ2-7	CASSPGLAGAYEQYF
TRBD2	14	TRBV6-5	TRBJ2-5	CASRGLAGGETQYF